A single T cell receptor (beta chain) is shown here with its context. What antigen it recognizes has not been identified. No much larger clonotype is one base removed from it; base qualities were not supplied. This sample was included in a study of cytomegalovirus exposure and HLA in healthy donors (dated by TCRdb to about 2017). Study-wide context: An earlier analysis of 587 of the donors reported approximately 260 Gb of sequence data and roughly 120 million unique TCR beta sequences obtained from around 170 million T cells. Around 320 gigabases of sequencing data and 80 million or so unique TCR sequences were included in an early release covering roughly 600 HLA-typed donors. Of the roughly 400 genotyped donors, over 65% fell in the genetic ancestry cluster associated with self-reported Caucasian donors. The study was designed to test whether signatures of past pathogen exposure could be identified by cataloging public T cell receptors. The study profiled the T cell repertoires of about 720 subjects by immunosequencing and related them to cytomegalovirus serostatus. Along with the approximately 620-subject first cohort, a separate validation cohort of roughly 110 different subjects was used. To predict cytomegalovirus infection status, the study combined high-throughput TCR immunosequencing, statistical association of individual TCRs with disease status, and machine learning. A later analysis re-analyzed previously published TCR beta repertoires from 500 to 700 donors and added high-resolution HLA genotyping to study TCR occurrence patterns. The later analysis used no new phenotypic data to find candidate immune exposures, relying instead on TCR beta sequences and their occurrence across donors. In an earlier analysis of a few hundred of the donors, high-throughput TCR beta sequencing was used to judge whether each TCR beta V gene segment behaved as functional or pseudogenic. Donor age, sex, ethnicity and CMV serostatus were compiled alongside the repertoire data. In a later genetic analysis, genome-wide SNP genotypes for about three fifths of the roughly 670 donors were used, and that subset was treated as a discovery cohort. Every discovery cohort repertoire had been produced on one sequencing platform. HLA typing included class I and class II loci at four-digit resolution. Typing coverage varied by locus: roughly 629-640 donors for A, B, C, DRB1 and DQB1; 500 to 550 for DQA1; more than 600 for DPA1; roughly 450 for DPB1. A handful of DR-DQ haplotypes were handled as single units for association and clustering because linkage in the cohort was strong. Among roughly 400 genotyped donors of the cohort, an average of roughly 230,000 unique TCR beta nucleotide sequences was sequenced per donor, of which approximately 18% were non-productive.

The cohort comprised some 680 healthy bone marrow donors. Cohort members were all nominally healthy when sampled, although unrecorded immune exposures were likely present. The donor tested CMV seropositive and was one of the 289 seropositive cohort members. A peripheral blood sample was collected from each donor, and TCR beta sequencing was performed on peripheral blood mononuclear cells. The Qiagen DNeasy Blood Extraction Kit was used to extract genomic DNA from the blood cell samples. General conclusions and limits of the study: Most TCR sequences were observed very rarely across donors, whereas some public TCRs were present in many individuals. In both the original and validation cohorts, the classifier was reported to diagnose cytomegalovirus status with high specificity and sensitivity. In vitro tests confirmed that a few of the cytomegalovirus-associated TCR beta chains recognize cytomegalovirus antigens. Because HLA typing was unavailable for some donors at each locus, only the typed subset was used in association tests. According to the authors, the approach could potentially be generalized to other disease states and immunological phenotypes. The sequencing pipeline was judged likely to have produced a cluster of highly shared sequence variants as a technical artifact. Presence/absence analyses assumed roughly uniform sequencing depth across donors, an assumption that may not hold. In a later analysis, the rate of TCR association differed among HLA loci, with DRB1 alleles having the most associated TCRs and HLA-C alleles having the fewest. This cohort had only TCR beta chains sequenced, and the lack of alpha or paired-chain data limited which features could be detected. Strong co-occurrence of HLA alleles, especially DR and DQ, made assigning TCR associations to individual alleles difficult. Linkage disequilibrium might explain the correlated functional status among segregating V segments, but an unknown experimental factor could not be ruled out. In an earlier analysis of roughly 500 of the donors, most TCR beta V segments appeared in productive rearrangements about 87% or about 30% of the time, broadly matching IMGT annotations. According to a later analysis, most CMV-associated TCR beta chains appeared to be HLA-restricted, and the HLA associations seemed to be driven largely by CMV exposure. A total of 150 or so TCR beta chains were listed by the study as associated with cytomegalovirus. A later genetic analysis reported fewer N-insertions in productive TCRs among donors in an Asian-associated ancestry cluster than the approximately 670-donor mean. A later analysis found that HLA-associated TCR beta chains were more clonally expanded and had lower generation probabilities than equally common non-associated chains. Some IMGT-functional V segments, including TRBV6-2 and TRBV6-3, could not be told apart with the 87-base-pair reads, so those segments were excluded. A further reported finding was that TCR beta sequences accurately predicted the HLA-A and HLA-B alleles for most subjects in the first cohort. Several of the top co-occurrence clusters appeared to be linked to parvovirus B19, influenza, CMV and Epstein-Barr virus, according to a later analysis. In a later genetic analysis, a missense DCLRE1C variant was associated with V-gene and J-gene trimming of TCR beta chains, and the association was replicated in an independent cohort. Over 15 rarely observed V segments, including chromosome 9 orphons, were excluded from the earlier analysis of about 500 of the donors because counts were too low. The only immune exposure information available for the cohort was CMV serostatus. Specific HLA alleles were associated with over 15,000 TCR beta sequences at a false discovery rate of 0.05 in a later analysis.

Library prep was done by the immunoSEQ multiplex PCR assay. For the multiplex PCR, a mixture combining 60 forward primers for TCR Vbeta segments and 13 reverse primers for TCR Jbeta segments was used. The CDR3 region of rearranged TCR beta genes was amplified from genomic DNA by a multiplex PCR assay. On the Illumina HiSeq System, the amplified TCR beta libraries were sequenced as 87-base-pair reads. The authors' analysis ran thus. Across the 600 to 700 repertoires, a later analysis counted 78 million or so unique TCR beta chains, approximately 12 million of which were shared by at least two donors. Raw reads were error-corrected and collapsed into unique sequences by a nearest-neighbor algorithm in which closely related sequences were merged to remove PCR and sequencing errors. To assign V, D and J gene segments, CDR3 sequences were aligned to IMGT reference sequences. For a sequence to be retained, at least a six-nucleotide match to both a V gene segment and a J gene segment was required. A rearrangement was called productive if the CDR3 had no stop codons and remained in frame with V and J, and every other rearrangement was called non-productive. CDR3 was defined according to IMGT convention as the region running from the second conserved V-encoded cysteine to the conserved J-encoded phenylalanine. Sequences without an unambiguous match to a single V gene segment were excluded from the earlier analysis of several hundred of the donors. An earlier analysis of just under 600 of the donors called V segments functional above 56.7% productive rearrangements and segregating when the between-donor standard deviation exceeded 5%. A statistical classification framework was developed to diagnose cytomegalovirus status using the catalog of TCR beta chain sequences. In a later analysis, V and J genes were assigned by comparing TCR nucleotide sequences against IMGT/GENE-DB human TR gene sequences. The TCRdist pipeline was used in a later analysis to assign CDR3 sequences and most-parsimonious VDJ recombination scenarios. A later analysis defined each TCR beta chain by its CDR3 amino acid sequence plus V-gene family, and excluded reads lacking a unique V-gene family. To address suspected cross-contamination and a sequencing artifact, a later analysis removed 450 to 700 highly shared, low-generation-probability nucleotide sequences. A later analysis calculated a clonal expansion index for each public chain from normalized within-repertoire ranks of inferred template counts. Generation probabilities in a later analysis came from a VDJ recombination model fitted to out-of-frame rearrangements, and those results were checked against IGoR. A later analysis scored TCR-TCR, TCR-HLA and TCR-CMV co-occurrence with hypergeometric tests, applying a repertoire-size bias correction to TCR pairs. In a later analysis, false discovery rates were estimated by permuting HLA or CMV assignments 20 times. In a later analysis, co-occurring TCRs were grouped with DBSCAN, and TCRdist sequence similarity was added when clustering was performed within HLA-allele-positive subsets. Repertoires with fewer than 30,000 or more than 120,000 public chains were left out of co-occurrence clustering, as were five repertoires with anomalous nucleotide sharing. TCRdb provides this immuneACCESS table in a form limited to in-frame rearrangements. Some clones are lacking; in checked studies, under half of them reflect an unresolved V gene, and why the rest are absent is not known. V and J calls and clone size are as listed in that table; D and trimming were resolved from the DNA. The sample yields about 100,000 clones; more than 65% were counted once. Jointly, the top ten make up 3.5% to 4% of the sample.

At the junction V is shortened by 5 bases and J by 4 bases; bases outside the gene matches: 7. The CDR3 contains 14 residues, cysteine and phenylalanine counted. The CDR3 DNA has 42 bases and is translated from base 1. The germline V gene (reference sequence) provides CDR1 SEHNR and CDR2 FQNEAQ. This clonotype originated in a woman aged 45-65 years in good health and CMV-seropositive. The sequence links TRBV7-9 to TRBJ2-5, with 7 junctional bases fitting TRBD1. Material for sequencing was PBMCs. The DNA is as follows: TGTGCCAGCAGCCAGAGACAGGGTACAGAGACCCAGTACTTC. Translated, it gives CASSQRQGTETQYF.